This is a list of T cell receptor beta chains from one sample in a study of blood T cell repertoires in COVID-19. Sequenced by immunoSEQ multiplex PCR; TCRdb stores in-frame clones only, minus some. The profile covers a few hundred thousand clones, with about 89% appearing a single time and roughly 0.8% taken by the ten largest. The sample taken for sequencing was peripheral blood. The receptors derive from a man under 40 with acute or convalescent COVID-19. Both conserved end residues are part of each CDR3. The D gene is left open where the match is weak. Expanded clones get a size class; other rows say once, few or many, or leave the size out.

TGTGCCAGCAGTTACTCGATAGGGGATGGCACCGGGGAGCTGTTTTTT CASSYSIGDGTGELFF - TRBJ2-2 TRBV6-5 -
TGTGCCTGGAGATGGGGAGCCGGGGAGCTGTTTTTT CAWRWGAGELFF - TRBJ2-2 TRBV30 few
TGTGCCTGGAGTCGAAAGGGACAGGGTAGCACTGAAGCTTTCTTT CAWSRKGQGSTEAFF TRBD1 TRBJ1-1 TRBV30 -
TGTGCCAGCAGTGAAGAGCAAAGAGCCACAGATACGCAGTATTTT CASSEEQRATDTQYF - TRBJ2-3 TRBV2 -
TGTGCCAGCAGTTTTGGGGGGGGCAGTTATGGCTACACCTTC CASSFGGGSYGYTF - TRBJ1-2 TRBV28 -
TGTGCCAGCAGAATAACATGGGGCAGTCCTGAAGCTTTCTTT CASRITWGSPEAFF - TRBJ1-1 TRBV27 once
TGTGCCAGCAGTTACGCTCGGGGTCAGCCCCAGCATTTT CASSYARGQPQHF - TRBJ1-5 TRBV6-5 -
TGTGCTAGCAGCTTAGGAGCTAGCGGGAGAAATCCAGATACGCAGTATTTT CASSLGASGRNPDTQYF TRBD2 TRBJ2-3 TRBV7-7 -
TGTGCCAGCTCACCAAGGGAAAGGGGCTCACCCCTCCACTTT CASSPRERGSPLHF - TRBJ1-6 TRBV18 few
TGTGCCACCAGTGATATTTCCGGGACAGGGGACTACAATGAGCAGTTCTTC CATSDISGTGDYNEQFF TRBD1 TRBJ2-1 TRBV24-1 once
TGTGCCAGCGTCCCGGGACAGGGTTACAACACTGAAGCTTTCTTT CASVPGQGYNTEAFF TRBD1 TRBJ1-1 TRBV5-8 -
TGTGCCAGCAGTACCACAGGGAGCTCCTACAATGAGCAGTTCTTC CASSTTGSSYNEQFF - TRBJ2-1 TRBV27 -
TGTGCCTGGAGGATCAATGACCCGCCAGGGGGATGGCTTAGCACAGATACGCAGTATTTT CAWRINDPPGGWLSTDTQYF TRBD1 TRBJ2-3 TRBV30 -
TGTGCCAGCAGCCTGGACAGGGTTAGTTCACCCCTCCACTTT CASSLDRVSSPLHF TRBD1 TRBJ1-6 TRBV27 -
TGCGCCAGCAGCTTGCCCCTAGCGGGAGGGCTCGGGGAGCAGTTCTTC CASSLPLAGGLGEQFF TRBD2 TRBJ2-1 TRBV5-1 -
TGTGCCAGCAGTTCGGGAGGGTCTGGGGCCAACGTCCTGACTTTC CASSSGGSGANVLTF TRBD2 TRBJ2-6 TRBV27 -
TGTGCCAGCAGTTTATGGGGTGAGGGTACGGCCAAAAACATTCAGTACTTC CASSLWGEGTAKNIQYF - TRBJ2-4 TRBV28 -
TGTGCCAGCAGCCAAGATAGCCGGACACAGTACTTC CASSQDSRTQYF - TRBJ2-7 TRBV4-2 -
TGTGCCAGCAGCCGACAGAGCTCTGGAAACACCATATATTTT CASSRQSSGNTIYF - TRBJ1-3 TRBV28 -
TGTGCCAGTAGTGACAGGGGAAATGGCTACACCTTC CASSDRGNGYTF TRBD1 TRBJ1-2 TRBV19 -
TGTGCCACCACAGCGGGAGGGCCAACATCGGCCTACGAGCAGTACTTC CATTAGGPTSAYEQYF TRBD2 TRBJ2-7 TRBV24-1 once
TGTGCCAGCAGCCGCACAGGGGTATCACCCCTCCACTTT CASSRTGVSPLHF TRBD1 TRBJ1-6 TRBV13 -
TGTGCCAGCAGCTTAATCGGCGGGGGGACGGGCGAGCAGTACTTC CASSLIGGGTGEQYF TRBD2 TRBJ2-7 TRBV11-3 once
TGTGCCAGCAGCCAGGACAGGGGGTCTCTATTGGGTGAGCAGTTCTTC CASSQDRGSLLGEQFF TRBD1 TRBJ2-1 TRBV7-8 -
TGTGCCAGCAGTTTTGGCTCGACTGGGAGTCTTGGCTACACCTTC CASSFGSTGSLGYTF - TRBJ1-2 TRBV27 -
TGTGCCATCGGGACAGGGGGTGAAGCTTTCTTT CAIGTGGEAFF TRBD1 TRBJ1-1 TRBV28 -
TGTGCCAGCAGCACCACGCGGATTGGGGGGGATACGCAGTATTTT CASSTTRIGGDTQYF - TRBJ2-3 TRBV7-9 -
TGTGCCAGCAGCGTAGATGGTCCAGGGAACACCGGGGAGCTGTTTTTT CASSVDGPGNTGELFF - TRBJ2-2 TRBV9 -
TGTGCCAGCTCACCGAGGAGACTAGATACCTATAATTCACCCCTCCACTTT CASSPRRLDTYNSPLHF - TRBJ1-6 TRBV18 few
TGTGTCCAGAGCAGGGGTGTACACGAGCAGTACTTC CVQSRGVHEQYF - TRBJ2-7 TRBV7-4 -
TGTGCCAGCAGCGACTGGAATGAGCAGTTCTTC CASSDWNEQFF - TRBJ2-1 TRBV6-5 once
TGTGCCAGCAGTTTACCAGGGGCGGGTGAAAAACTGTTTTTT CASSLPGAGEKLFF - TRBJ1-4 TRBV27 -
TGTGCCAGCTCCTTAGGGGGCATCTCTGGAAACACCATATATTTT CASSLGGISGNTIYF TRBD1 TRBJ1-3 TRBV2 once
TGTGCCAGCAGCACTCTAGCGGGAGCGTCCGCGGATACGCAGTATTTT CASSTLAGASADTQYF TRBD2 TRBJ2-3 TRBV7-9 few
TGTGCCAGCAGTGAATCCCGGGTCTCTGGAAACACCATATATTTT CASSESRVSGNTIYF - TRBJ1-3 TRBV2 -